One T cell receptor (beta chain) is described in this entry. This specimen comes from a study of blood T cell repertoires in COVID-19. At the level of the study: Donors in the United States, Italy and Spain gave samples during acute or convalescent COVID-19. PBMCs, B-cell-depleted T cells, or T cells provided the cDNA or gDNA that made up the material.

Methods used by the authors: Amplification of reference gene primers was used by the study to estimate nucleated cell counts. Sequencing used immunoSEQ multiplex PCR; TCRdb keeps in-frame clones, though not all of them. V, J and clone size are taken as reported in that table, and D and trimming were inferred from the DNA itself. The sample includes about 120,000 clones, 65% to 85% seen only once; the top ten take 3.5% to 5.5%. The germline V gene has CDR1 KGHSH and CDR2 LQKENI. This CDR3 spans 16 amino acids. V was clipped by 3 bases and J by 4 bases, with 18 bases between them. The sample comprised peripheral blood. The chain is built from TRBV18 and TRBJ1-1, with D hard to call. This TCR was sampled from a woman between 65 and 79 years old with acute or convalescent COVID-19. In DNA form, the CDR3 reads TGTGCCAGCTCACCCTCCTCGGGTGGTTACGGCACTGAAGCTTTCTTT. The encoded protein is CASSPSSGGYGTEAFF.